These 32 T cell receptor beta chains originate from one sample sequenced in a study of OX40 agonist ivuxolimab in advanced cancers. This table comes from immunoSEQ multiplex PCR, and its TCRdb copy is limited to in-frame clones, with some not included. The repertoire has 30,000 to 35,000 clones, roughly nine tenths of them found once; the top ten carry 7% to 10%. Sample: CD4+ or CD8+ T cells sorted from blood, taken in a trial of the OX40 agonist ivuxolimab. These receptors originate from an adult with an advanced solid tumor such as melanoma, head and neck, liver or kidney cancer.

The rearrangement links TRBV27 to TRBJ2-5; maybe TRBD1 (6 bases). The germline gives CDR1 MNHEY, CDR2 SMNVEV (reference sequence). The CDR3 spans 13 residues. V was shortened by 4 bases and J by 2 bases, with 8 bases between the two germline ends. This chain's CDR3 is CASSWGRQETQYF. CDR3 in DNA: TGTGCCAGCAGTTGGGGGCGGCAAGAGACCCAGTACTTC.

The rearrangement joins TRBV5-5 to TRBJ2-7, with TRBD1 as a possible D gene (6 bases). V was clipped by 0 bases and J by 2 bases, with 12 bases between them. Germline CDR1 is SGHKS and CDR2 is YYEKEE (reference sequence). This CDR3 is built from 15 residues. As DNA, the CDR3 is TGTGCCAGCAGCTTGGAGGGACACCCAACCTACGAGCAGTACTTC. Encoded protein: CASSLEGHPTYEQYF.

This sequence joins TRBV30 and TRBJ1-1; D is undetermined. The CDR3 contains 13 residues. From germline, CDR1 is GTSNPN and CDR2 SVGIG (reference sequence). Trimming took off 3 bases at V and 1 base at J, with 9 bases between the two ends. The chain's CDR3 is CAWSGQTNTEAFF. The CDR3, as DNA: TGTGCCTGGAGCGGTCAGACGAACACTGAAGCTTTCTTT.

The chain joins TRBV28 to TRBJ1-2; D gene uncertain. This CDR3 has 13 residues. Trimming stripped 1 base from V and 3 bases from J, with 6 bases between. Germline V lookup: CDR1 MDHEN, CDR2 SYDVKM. In nucleotides, the CDR3 is TGTGCCAGCAGTTTATTTCAGGACTATGGCTACACCTTC. This translates into CASSLFQDYGYTF.

The V call is TRBV6-5, the J call TRBJ2-3; 10 bases are shared with TRBD2. Germline CDR1 is MNHEY and CDR2 is SVGAGI. J was trimmed by 1 base and V by 6 bases; bases with no gene match: 4. This CDR3 spans 15 amino acids. The CDR3 DNA is TGTGCCAGCAGCCCCGGGACTAGCGGCACAGATACGCAGTATTTT. Its protein product is CASSPGTSGTDTQYF.

The chain is built from TRBV5-5 and TRBJ2-5; D possibly corresponds to TRBD1 (8 bases). V was clipped by 4 bases and J by 0 bases, with 16 bases between them. Germline values: CDR1 SGHKS, CDR2 YYEKEE (reference sequence). The CDR3 loop spans 16 amino acids. The CDR3 nucleotides are TGTGCCAGCAGCGTAACAGGGGGGGCTTACCAAGAGACCCAGTACTTC. Amino acid sequence: CASSVTGGAYQETQYF.

The CDR3 is CSVEEYGYTF. CDR3 coding DNA: TGCAGCGTTGAAGAGTATGGCTACACCTTC. This chain uses TRBV29-1 with TRBJ1-2; D is ambiguous. Per the germline V gene, CDR1 is SQVTM and CDR2 is ANQGSEA. With 0 bases removed from V and 5 bases from J, the gap between germline ends came to 1 base. The CDR3 loop spans 10 amino acids.

The CDR3 nucleotides are TGTGCCAGCAGTTTGTACCGAACTCGGAACACTGAAGCTTTCTTT. Its protein product is CASSLYRTRNTEAFF. The chain links TRBV28 to TRBJ1-1; D is undetermined. CDR3 length: 15 residues. Trimming stripped 3 bases from V and 1 base from J, with 12 bases between. Germline CDR1 is MDHEN and CDR2 is SYDVKM.

The rearrangement links TRBV5-1 to TRBJ2-4; 10 bases map to TRBD1. The CDR3 is 15 amino acids. The V gene end was trimmed by 4 bases and the J gene end by 8 bases; junction bases not matched to a gene: 9. Germline CDR1 and CDR2: SGHRS and YFSETQ. The CDR3 sequence is CASSAGQGNLDIQYF. CDR3 in DNA: TGCGCCAGCAGCGCGGGACAGGGGAATTTGGACATTCAGTACTTC.

The chain combines TRBV18 with TRBJ2-5; D unclear. CDR1 and CDR2 (germline): KGHSH, LQKENI. Trimming removed 5 bases at V and 3 bases at J, with 16 bases between. This CDR3 region has 15 residues. The CDR3, as DNA: TGTGCCAGCTCATACTACGGTGGGTTTGAAGAGACCCAGTACTTC. It encodes CASSYYGGFEETQYF.

The chain joins TRBV20-1 to TRBJ2-5, with no clear D. The J call may not be correct, given that the DNA end is closer to TRBJ2-7. The CDR3 spans 11 residues. The germline V gene has CDR1 DFQATT and CDR2 SNEGSKA (reference sequence). The CDR3 nucleotides are TGCAGTGCGGATCGAAGCTACGAGCAGTACTTC. Translating gives CSADRSYEQYF.

The J gene is TRBJ2-7, the V gene TRBV4-3, with 10 positions matching TRBD1. The V gene's germline CDR1 is LGHNA and CDR2 YSLEER. The CDR3 has 14 amino acids. The ends lost 4 bases at V and 5 bases at J; junction bases unmatched: 5. The chain's CDR3 is CASSLRQGADEQYF. CDR3 in DNA: TGCGCCAGCAGCCTCAGACAGGGGGCCGACGAGCAGTACTTC.

For the CDR3, the DNA is TGCGCCAGCAGCCAAGTTCAGGGACTTAATGAAAAACTGTTTTTT. Its translation: CASSQVQGLNEKLFF. The chain uses TRBV4-1 and TRBJ1-4; D possibly corresponds to TRBD1 (5 bases). Trimming took off 1 base at V and 4 bases at J, with 10 bases between the two ends. Germline V gene data show CDR1 as MGHRA and CDR2 as YSYEKL. This CDR3 has 15 residues.

The rearrangement links TRBV5-1 to TRBJ2-1, with D uncertain. Trimming took 2 bases from V and 3 from J, leaving 9 bases between them. This CDR3 is built from 14 residues. Germline lookup yields CDR1 SGHRS and CDR2 YFSETQ. DNA of the CDR3: TGCGCCAGCAGCTTAAAGGGCAGCTACAATGAGCAGTTCTTC. This encodes CASSLKGSYNEQFF.

The chain joins TRBV7-9 to TRBJ1-5; 7 nucleotides align to TRBD1. This CDR3 region has 13 residues. Germline assignment: CDR1 SEHNR and CDR2 FQNEAQ (reference sequence). Trimming cost V 7 bases and J 4 bases; bases outside gene matches: 4. The CDR3, as DNA: TGTGCCAGCACCAGGGGGGAGAATCAGCCCCAGCATTTT. This translates into CASTRGENQPQHF.

This chain links TRBV2 with TRBJ2-1; D uncertain. V was cut by 8 bases and J by 7 bases, with 12 bases left in between. This CDR3 is 12 amino acids long. The germline gives CDR1 SNHLY, CDR2 FYNNEI. This CDR3 reads CASALVGNEQFF. CDR3 nucleotide sequence: TGTGCCAGCGCCTTGGTCGGAAATGAGCAGTTCTTC.

This clone was counted once. The chain is built from TRBV6-1 and TRBJ1-4; D gene ambiguous. The V end lost 3 bases, the J end lost 8 bases, and 13 bases lay between the germline ends. The CDR3 has 14 amino acids. Germline CDR1 and CDR2: MNHNS and SASEGT. The CDR3 region is CASSDYGLGEKLFF. The CDR3 nucleotides are TGTGCCAGCAGTGATTACGGGCTAGGGGAAAAACTGTTTTTT.

This sequence joins TRBV27 and TRBJ2-7; no clear D gene. The CDR3 has 14 amino acids. Trimming took off 8 bases at V and 0 bases at J, with 14 bases between the two ends. Germline loops: CDR1 MNHEY, CDR2 SMNVEV (reference sequence). The CDR3 protein is CASRAGKLSYEQYF. The CDR3 DNA reads as TGTGCCAGCCGGGCTGGGAAGCTCTCCTACGAGCAGTACTTC.

The V and J genes are TRBV4-3 and TRBJ2-3; 11 bases line up with TRBD1. V was pared by 4 bases and J by 5 bases, with 5 bases of the junction left unmatched. Germline V gene sequence: CDR1 LGHNA, CDR2 YSLEER. This CDR3 spans 15 amino acids. The chain's CDR3 is CASSPGQGEGDTQYF. CDR3 coding DNA: TGCGCCAGCAGCCCGGGACAGGGGGAAGGAGATACGCAGTATTTT.

This chain uses TRBV28 with TRBJ2-4; D is perhaps TRBD2 (6 bases). The CDR3 is 12 amino acids. The germline V gene encodes CDR1 MDHEN and CDR2 SYDVKM. Trimming pared 7 bases from V and 9 bases from J, leaving 13 bases between. CDR3 in DNA: TGTGCCAGCAACCCCGCCGGGAGCATTCAGTACTTC. Translation gives CASNPAGSIQYF.

The genes are TRBV19 and TRBJ2-1, with unresolved D. The CDR3 has 11 amino acids. Trimming pared 5 bases from V and 4 bases from J, leaving 3 bases between. Germline-derived CDR1 and CDR2 are LNHDA and SQIVND (reference sequence). The CDR3 DNA reads TGTGCCAGTAGTGTTTACAATGAGCAGTTCTTC. It is translated as CASSVYNEQFF.

The CDR3 DNA sequence: TGCGCCAGCAGACCCGGACTAGGGGGTAGCACAGATACGCAGTATTTT. Amino acid sequence: CASRPGLGGSTDTQYF. The chain couples TRBV10-1 to TRBJ2-3, with D tentatively TRBD2 (7 bases). Trimming cost V 6 bases and J 0 bases, with 16 bases left between them. This CDR3 region has 16 residues. CDR1 and CDR2 from the germline V gene are WNHNN and SYGVQD (reference sequence).

The chain has TRBV14 and TRBJ1-1; 7 nucleotides agree with TRBD1. Germline V gene lookup returns CDR1 SGHDN and CDR2 FVKESK. J lost 0 bases, V lost 4 bases, and 11 bases had no gene match. This CDR3 has 17 amino acids. The CDR3 sequence: CASSRGTASDLNTEAFF. The CDR3 bases are TGTGCCAGCAGCCGAGGGACAGCCTCCGACCTGAACACTGAAGCTTTCTTT.

This clone came up once. The chain joins TRBV6-5 to TRBJ1-1; 9 bases fit TRBD1. The CDR3 sequence is 15 residues long. Losses at the gene ends were 2 bases for V and 2 bases for J; bases not matched to a gene: 3. Germline V gene sequence: CDR1 MNHEY, CDR2 SVGAGI. CDR3 residues: CASSYLDRGNTEAFF. CDR3 DNA: TGTGCCAGCAGTTACCTGGACAGGGGAAACACTGAAGCTTTCTTT.

V and J are TRBV6-1 and TRBJ1-5; D possibly corresponds to TRBD1 (5 bases). The germline gives CDR1 MNHNS, CDR2 SASEGT. Trimming stripped 4 bases from V and 2 bases from J, with 9 bases between. This CDR3 is 14 amino acids long. The CDR3 here is CASSGGRGNQPQHF. CDR3 nucleotides: TGTGCCAGCAGTGGGGGACGGGGCAATCAGCCCCAGCATTTT.

The chain recombines TRBV15 with TRBJ2-3, with 11 positions matching TRBD2. Trimming took 9 bases from V and 5 from J; bases not matched to a gene: 13. Germline CDR1 reads LNHNV; CDR2 reads YYDKDF (reference sequence). This CDR3 has 16 residues. The CDR3 coding sequence is TGTGCCACTAATACGGGACTAGCGGCTCTGGAAGATACGCAGTATTTT. Protein sequence: CATNTGLAALEDTQYF. The full variable domain, its missing parts supplied by reference TRBV15 and TRBJ2-3, is DAMVIQNPRYQVTQFGKPVTLSCSQTLNHNVMYWYQQKSSQAPKLLFHYYDKDFNNEADTPDNFQSRRPNTSFCFLDIRSPGLGDTAMYLCATNTGLAALEDTQYFGPGTRLTVL.

This chain connects TRBV9 to TRBJ1-2; TRBD1 aligns across 8 bases. There are 14 residues in the CDR3. V lost 3 bases to trimming and J lost 6 bases; unmatched junction nucleotides: 7. The germline gives CDR1 SGDLS, CDR2 YYNGEE. The CDR3 spells CASSAAGGYDGYTF. The CDR3 DNA reads as TGTGCCAGCAGCGCGGCAGGGGGCTACGATGGCTACACCTTC.

The DNA of the CDR3 is TGTGCCAGCAGTTTAATTATCAATGAGCAGTTCTTC. Translated: CASSLIINEQFF. This chain connects TRBV28 to TRBJ2-1; D gene unclear. The CDR3 is made up of 12 amino acids. V was trimmed by 2 bases and J by 6 bases, leaving 5 bases between them. The V gene's germline CDR1 is MDHEN and CDR2 SYDVKM.

The chain recombines TRBV4-3 with TRBJ2-1; D remains unclear. V dropped 3 bases and J dropped 4 bases, with 13 bases sitting between them. The CDR3 extends over 15 amino acids. Germline assignment: CDR1 LGHNA and CDR2 YSLEER. CDR3 DNA: TGCGCCAGCAGCCAGAGAAAGGACGGTTACAATGAGCAGTTCTTC. This translates into CASSQRKDGYNEQFF.

The chain has TRBV7-9 and TRBJ2-2; D tentatively fits TRBD1 or TRBD2 (5 bases each). Germline V gene data show CDR1 as SEHNR and CDR2 as FQNEAQ (reference sequence). V was trimmed by 3 bases and J by 3 bases, leaving 17 bases between them. The length of the CDR3 is 17 residues. The CDR3 nucleotides read TGTGCCAGCAGCTTTCGAGGGGCAGACTTGGACACCGGGGAGCTGTTTTTT. Its protein product is CASSFRGADLDTGELFF.

The chain recombines TRBV27 with TRBJ2-3; TRBD1 agrees at 8 bases. Germline V gene data show CDR1 as MNHEY and CDR2 as SMNVEV (reference sequence). Germline trimming cut 5 bases from V and 2 bases from J; bases unmatched to any gene: 6. The CDR3 extends over 15 amino acids. CDR3 loop: CASSTTGADTDTQYF. DNA for the CDR3: TGTGCCAGCAGTACGACAGGGGCGGACACAGATACGCAGTATTTT.

This CDR3 is CASSLYPGGSYEQYF. The CDR3 DNA reads TGTGCCAGCAGCTTGTACCCGGGAGGCTCCTACGAGCAGTACTTC. V is TRBV5-4 and J is TRBJ2-7; TRBD2 agrees at 7 bases. There are 15 residues in the CDR3. Germline CDR1 and CDR2: SGHNT and YYREEE (reference sequence). The trim removed 1 base at V and 0 bases at J, leaving 4 bases unmatched.